Presented here are 30 T cell receptor beta chains from one specimen sequenced in a study of blood T cell repertoires in COVID-19. The method was immunoSEQ multiplex PCR; TCRdb's version includes in-frame clones alone and lacks a portion of them. The data hold roughly 59,000 clones, with roughly 80% observed a single time. The specimen was peripheral blood. The receptors come from a human donor in a cohort sampled during active COVID-19.

The gene calls are TRBV7-2 and TRBJ2-2; weak D call: TRBD2 (6 bases). This CDR3 contains 15 residues. From germline, CDR1 is SGHTA and CDR2 FQGNSA. The V gene lost 1 base and the J gene lost 4 bases, with 10 bases spanning the gap. The DNA for the CDR3 is TGTGCCAGCAGCTTAGATTGGGGAGGCACCGGGGAGCTGTTTTTT. Protein product: CASSLDWGGTGELFF.

This clone was counted between two and nine times. The gene calls are TRBV7-2 and TRBJ2-7; 9 nucleotides align to TRBD1. Germline loops: CDR1 SGHTA, CDR2 FQGNSA. V lost 5 bases, J lost 0 bases, and 5 bases stayed unmatched. The CDR3 runs 15 residues. The CDR3 bases are TGTGCCAGCAGCAAAAGACAGGGGGGCTCCTACGAGCAGTACTTC. It is translated as CASSKRQGGSYEQYF.

The rearrangement uses TRBV29-1 and TRBJ2-1; 12 bases agree with TRBD2. Germline V gene lookup returns CDR1 SQVTM and CDR2 ANQGSEA. The CDR3 loop spans 17 amino acids. After removal of 6 bases from V and 0 bases from J, the junction contained 9 bases not matched to a gene. This CDR3 is CSVGGLAGLSSYNEQFF. CDR3 in DNA: TGCAGCGTAGGGGGACTAGCGGGCCTAAGCTCCTACAATGAGCAGTTCTTC.

This chain connects TRBV6-5 to TRBJ2-1, with D possibly being TRBD1 (7 bases). Germline assignment: CDR1 MNHEY and CDR2 SVGAGI. This CDR3 has 13 amino acids. V lost 6 bases to trimming and J lost 8 bases, with 14 bases between them. The CDR3 loop is CASSSGGTHEQFF. The CDR3 nucleotides are TGTGCCAGCAGCTCAGGGGGGACCCATGAGCAGTTCTTC.

This clone was detected many times. The chain carries TRBV7-9 and TRBJ2-5, with a tentative D call TRBD2 (5 bases). CDR1 is SEHNR, CDR2 FQNEAQ, per germline (reference sequence). The CDR3 spans 13 residues. Trimming stripped 4 bases from V and 5 bases from J, with 11 bases between. The CDR3 coding sequence is TGTGCCAGCAGCTCCCTGACGGGGGAGACCCAGTACTTC. Translating gives CASSSLTGETQYF.

The rearrangement links TRBV6-2 or TRBV6-3 to TRBJ2-3; maybe TRBD2 (5 bases). V was cut by 5 bases and J by 2 bases, with 14 bases left in between. The CDR3 loop spans 15 amino acids. CDR1 is MNHEY and CDR2 is SVGEGT in the germline V gene. Written as DNA, the CDR3 is TGTGCCAGCAGTCGGCTAGCCCATCCCACAGATACGCAGTATTTT. It codes for CASSRLAHPTDTQYF.

The chain combines TRBV3-1 (or the pseudogene TRBV3-2) with TRBJ2-7; maybe TRBD1 (6 bases). The CDR3 extends over 14 amino acids. V lost 5 bases and J lost 3, with 14 bases in between. Germline CDR1 LGHDT, CDR2 YNNKEL (reference sequence). CDR3 in amino acids: CASSEGDVNYEQYF. CDR3 DNA: TGTGCCAGCAGCGAGGGGGACGTCAACTACGAGCAGTACTTC.

The V and J genes are TRBV2 and TRBJ2-7; weak D call: TRBD1 (6 bases). Germline V lookup: CDR1 SNHLY, CDR2 FYNNEI. V shed 3 bases and J shed 4 bases, with 16 bases lying between them. The CDR3 totals 15 residues. In DNA, the CDR3 is TGTGCCAGCAGTGAGGTGGGGGCAGGGGTTTACGAGCAGTACTTC. This codes for CASSEVGAGVYEQYF.

This chain uses TRBV28 with TRBJ2-6; no firm D call. V was shortened by 5 bases and J by 4 bases, with 15 bases between the two germline ends. This CDR3 region has 16 residues. Germline V lookup: CDR1 MDHEN, CDR2 SYDVKM. CDR3 in amino acids: CASSLVDVMGANVLTF. The CDR3 nucleotides read TGTGCCAGCAGTCTAGTAGACGTTATGGGGGCCAACGTCCTGACTTTC.

J is TRBJ2-5 and V is TRBV15; 12 nucleotides agree with TRBD2. V was pared by 1 base and J by 3 bases, with 0 bases of the junction left unmatched. The CDR3 length is 15 residues. Germline V CDR1 and CDR2: LNHNV, YYDKDF (reference sequence). The CDR3 reads CATSRGLAGEETQYF. In DNA form, the CDR3 reads TGTGCCACCAGCAGAGGACTAGCGGGAGAAGAGACCCAGTACTTC.

J is TRBJ1-5 and V is TRBV7-2; TRBD1 agrees at 8 bases. Per the germline V gene, CDR1 is SGHTA and CDR2 is FQGNSA. The CDR3 runs 13 residues. Trimming removed 4 bases from V and 7 bases from J; junction bases left unmatched: 3. The CDR3 sequence is CASSSDREQPQHF. CDR3 sequence (DNA): TGTGCCAGCAGCTCGGACAGGGAGCAGCCCCAGCATTTT.

The chain employs TRBV19 and TRBJ1-2; 7 bases agree with TRBD1. The CDR3 has 17 amino acids. CDR1 is LNHDA, CDR2 SQIVND, per germline (reference sequence). J lost 6 bases, V lost 3 bases, and 16 bases had no gene match. CDR3 region: CASSMQDRVIWADGYTF. CDR3 DNA sequence: TGTGCCAGTAGTATGCAAGACAGGGTAATTTGGGCGGATGGCTACACCTTC.

The chain has TRBV28 and TRBJ1-2; 7 bases are shared with TRBD1. Germline CDR1 is MDHEN and CDR2 is SYDVKM. This CDR3 has 13 residues. Trimming took 9 bases from V and 0 from J; bases not matched to a gene: 4. The CDR3 is CASTQGTNYGYTF. The CDR3, as DNA: TGTGCCAGTACACAGGGGACTAACTATGGCTACACCTTC.

V and J are TRBV5-4 and TRBJ2-2; unclear D gene. The CDR3 length is 14 residues. V was cut by 1 base and J by 4 bases, with 8 bases left in between. Germline-derived CDR1 and CDR2 are SGHNT and YYREEE (reference sequence). CDR3 region: CASSLKLGTGELFF. The CDR3 region has the DNA TGTGCCAGCAGCTTGAAGCTTGGCACCGGGGAGCTGTTTTTT.

The chain couples TRBV2 to TRBJ2-5, with TRBD2 matching 11 bases. There are 14 residues in the CDR3. CDR1 SNHLY and CDR2 FYNNEI come from the germline V gene. The V gene end was trimmed by 6 bases and the J gene end by 3 bases; junction bases not matched to a gene: 3. CDR3 nucleotides: TGTGCCAGCAGCTTGGGACTAGCGGAAGAGACCCAGTACTTC. Residues: CASSLGLAEETQYF.

The gene calls are TRBV3-1 (or the pseudogene TRBV3-2) and TRBJ1-3; D not certain. This CDR3 spans 14 amino acids. V shed 2 bases and J shed 2 bases, with 7 bases lying between them. Looked up from germline, CDR1 is LGHDT and CDR2 is YNNKEL (reference sequence). The CDR3 loop is CASSQIEAGNTIYF. The CDR3 DNA reads TGTGCCAGCAGCCAAATTGAGGCTGGAAACACCATATATTTT.

This clone was found once. The chain has TRBV5-6 and TRBJ2-5; D possibly corresponds to TRBD2 (5 bases). The germline V gene has CDR1 SGHDT and CDR2 YYEEEE. V gave up 4 bases and J gave up 6 bases, with 13 bases separating them. There are 13 residues in the CDR3. The CDR3 DNA reads as TGTGCCAGCAGCCCCCGGGGTATTAAGACCCAGTACTTC. Protein: CASSPRGIKTQYF.

The count of this clone is one. V and J are TRBV5-5 and TRBJ1-5; TRBD1 aligns across 7 bases. The CDR3 extends over 14 amino acids. Losses at the gene ends were 7 bases for V and 3 bases for J; bases not matched to a gene: 7. CDR1 and CDR2 from the germline V gene are SGHKS and YYEKEE (reference sequence). This CDR3 reads CASGRDSFNQPQHF. The DNA for the CDR3 is TGTGCCAGCGGCCGGGACAGCTTCAATCAGCCCCAGCATTTT.

This rearrangement joins TRBV28 to TRBJ2-6, with TRBD2 matching 11 bases. The junction had 8 bases not matched to a gene; V was cut back by 3 bases and J by 1 base. The CDR3 extends over 19 amino acids. Germline V gene sequence: CDR1 MDHEN, CDR2 SYDVKM. In DNA, the CDR3 is TGTGCCAGCAGTTTCTTGGGGACTAGCGGCAGATCTGGGGCCAACGTCCTGACTTTC. It encodes CASSFLGTSGRSGANVLTF.

This clone was seen once. The gene calls are TRBV5-6 and TRBJ1-4; 7 nucleotides align to TRBD1. Germline values: CDR1 SGHDT, CDR2 YYEEEE. The CDR3 loop spans 17 amino acids. V shed 3 bases, J shed 2 bases, and the junction held 10 bases outside the gene matches. CDR3 amino acids: CASSSTGEVGTNEKLFF. The DNA of the CDR3 is TGTGCCAGCAGCTCCACAGGGGAAGTGGGGACTAATGAAAAACTGTTTTTT.

The chain links TRBV5-5 to TRBJ1-4, with D uncertain. CDR1 and CDR2 (germline): SGHKS, YYEKEE (reference sequence). This CDR3 is 14 amino acids long. V shed 6 bases and J shed 8 bases, with 17 bases lying between them. Here the CDR3 DNA reads TGTGCCAGCAACCGAGGCGCGGGAATCGAAAAACTGTTTTTT. This sequence encodes CASNRGAGIEKLFF.

V usage is TRBV10-1 and J usage is TRBJ2-5; the match to TRBD1 covers 7 bases. V was pared by 5 bases and J by 2 bases, with 5 bases of the junction left unmatched. Per germline, CDR1 WNHNN and CDR2 SYGVQD (reference sequence). The CDR3 covers 14 residues. The CDR3 region has the DNA TGCGCCAGCAGTCACGGACAGGCTCAAGAGACCCAGTACTTC. It codes for CASSHGQAQETQYF.

This clone was picked up one time. The chain combines TRBV27 with TRBJ2-1, with TRBD2 matching 8 bases. Germline CDR1 MNHEY, CDR2 SMNVEV (reference sequence). The CDR3 loop spans 14 amino acids. V gave up 7 bases and J gave up 9 bases; unmatched junction bases: 11. The CDR3 DNA reads TGTGCCAGCACCCTGAATAGCGGGAAGGGTGAGCAGTTCTTC. This gives the protein CASTLNSGKGEQFF.

This clone was seen a handful of times. This CDR3 is CASARDMGTGELFF. The CDR3 nucleotides read TGCGCCAGCGCCCGGGACATGGGCACCGGGGAGCTGTTTTTT. This chain joins TRBV10-1 and TRBJ2-2; D is perhaps TRBD1 (6 bases). The CDR3 is made up of 14 amino acids. V gave up 8 bases and J gave up 4 bases, with 14 bases separating them. From germline, CDR1 is WNHNN and CDR2 SYGVQD (reference sequence).

The chain is built from TRBV4-1 and TRBJ2-7; possibly TRBD2 for D (5 bases). V was cut by 1 base and J by 3 bases, with 13 bases left in between. This CDR3 comprises 15 residues. CDR1 MGHRA and CDR2 YSYEKL come from the germline V gene. The CDR3 loop is CASSQGKAGFYEQYF. Written as DNA, the CDR3 is TGCGCCAGCAGCCAAGGAAAGGCGGGCTTCTACGAGCAGTACTTC.

V gene TRBV6-6 combines with J gene TRBJ2-7, with 11 bases aligning to TRBD2. Trimming took 6 bases from V and 3 from J; bases not matched to a gene: 10. Germline values: CDR1 MNHNY, CDR2 SVGAGI (reference sequence). There are 16 residues in the CDR3. The CDR3 here is CASRAGTSGFYYEQYF. CDR3 coding DNA: TGTGCCAGCAGAGCCGGGACTAGCGGATTCTACTACGAGCAGTACTTC.

This chain connects TRBV7-8 to TRBJ2-7; 9 nucleotides match TRBD2. There are 15 residues in the CDR3. From germline, CDR1 is SGHVS and CDR2 FQNEAQ. After removal of 1 base from V and 7 bases from J, the junction contained 8 bases not matched to a gene. The CDR3 coding sequence is TGTGCCAGCAGCTTAGTTGTAGCGGGAGTCGGTGAGCAGTACTTC. This codes for CASSLVVAGVGEQYF. The whole variable domain, filled in from reference TRBV7-8 and TRBJ2-7, reads GAGVSQSPRYKVAKRGQDVALRCDPISGHVSLFWYQQALGQGPEFLTYFQNEAQLDKSGLPSDRFFAERPEGSVSTLKIQRTQQEDSAVYLCASSLVVAGVGEQYFGPGTRLTVT.

This rearrangement joins TRBV29-1 to TRBJ2-7; 7 positions match TRBD2. The trim removed 4 bases at V and 2 bases at J, leaving 5 bases unmatched. There are 13 residues in the CDR3. Per germline, CDR1 SQVTM and CDR2 ANQGSEA. The CDR3 nucleotides are TGCAGCGTTGGGGGAGGGATAACCTACGAGCAGTACTTC. As protein: CSVGGGITYEQYF.

J is TRBJ1-1 and V is TRBV15; D is uncertain. This CDR3 region has 12 residues. Germline-derived CDR1 and CDR2 are LNHNV and YYDKDF (reference sequence). V lost 0 bases and J lost 9, with 8 bases in between. The CDR3 reads CATSRDRIKAFF. CDR3 nucleotide sequence: TGTGCCACCAGCAGAGACAGGATTAAAGCTTTCTTT.

The genes are TRBV11-2 and TRBJ2-1; 8 nucleotides match TRBD2. In germline, CDR1 is SGHAT, CDR2 FQNNGV. V gave up 1 base and J gave up 7 bases; unmatched junction bases: 6. The CDR3 is 15 amino acids. In DNA, the CDR3 is TGTGCCAGCAGCTTAGCGGGGGGGAAGGGGAATGAGCAGTTCTTC. Its protein is CASSLAGGKGNEQFF.